These T cell receptor beta chains were read from a single sample in a study of regulatory T cells in long-lasting Graves disease. TCRdb processed the multiplex PCR reads anew with MiXCR; each CDR3 protein has one entry. This sample yields 440,000 or so distinct CDR3 sequences, of which roughly 17% are seen a single time; 9.5% to 12% belongs to the top ten. Another study also made use of these data, one on T cells in Graves' hyperthyroidism and ophthalmopathy.

The sample here was peripheral blood mononuclear cells (PBMCs), taken at new diagnosis, from a patient treated with antithyroid drugs. These receptors all come from a woman in her twenties or thirties with Graves disease. Each CDR3 is given without its conserved first and last residue.

J gene,V gene,CDR3 protein
TRBJ2-5,TRBV5-5,ASSVSATYQETQY
TRBJ1-2,TRBV28,ASSRPRADYGYT
TRBJ2-7,TRBV5-4,ASSPRGTGGPYEQY
TRBJ2-7,TRBV27,ASRDLLGGNEQY
TRBJ1-4,TRBV12-3/TRBV12-4,ASSLRARGLATNEKLF
TRBJ2-1,TRBV15,ATSGGGGYNEQF
TRBJ2-1,TRBV6-1,ASRDRYNEQF
TRBJ2-7,TRBV14,ASSQESAETYEQY
TRBJ1-1,TRBV5-5,ASGEGHLATEAF
TRBJ2-1,TRBV12-3/TRBV12-4,ASSRTGPPNNEQF
TRBJ2-3,TRBV4-3,ASSQDPAASGSTDTQY
TRBJ2-1,TRBV5-1,ASSLAGLSVYNEQF
TRBJ1-5,TRBV7-2,ASSGTGSQPQH
TRBJ2-5,TRBV5-1,ASSLATGPQETQY
TRBJ2-7,TRBV11-2,ASSLAVGFYEQY
TRBJ1-5,TRBV19,ASSTTGQSNQPQH
TRBJ2-5,TRBV6-1,ASSAGRPQGETQY
TRBJ2-7,TRBV2,ATHGGPLGYEQY
TRBJ2-7,TRBV28,ASSRFEGSAYEQY
TRBJ2-7,TRBV11-2,ASSETGLGSYEQY
TRBJ2-1,TRBV5-1,ASSFEAGNEQF
TRBJ2-7,TRBV7-9,ASSSRDYYEQY
TRBJ1-1,TRBV28,ASRRDRSNTEAF
TRBJ2-7,TRBV10-3,AISELAVKY
TRBJ2-7,TRBV29-1,SVVGLAGGKTYEQY